This T cell receptor beta chain comes out of a study of blood T cell repertoires in COVID-19. Background on the study: Whether acute or convalescent, the COVID-19 samples came from the United States, Italy and Spain. In each case, the material was cDNA or gDNA derived from T cells, B-cell-depleted T cells, or PBMCs.

Authors' data handling: Estimation of nucleated cell counts relied on the amplification of reference gene primers. The protocol was immunoSEQ multiplex PCR, while the TCRdb copy is restricted to in-frame clones and leaves out a portion. V, J and clone size are taken as reported in that table, and D and trimming were inferred from the DNA itself. This table has some 260,000 clones, about nine tenths appearing once. This TCR derives from a woman younger than 45 with acute COVID-19. The specimen sequenced was PBMCs or T cells enriched from blood (not recorded which).

CDR3 sequence (DNA): TGCGCCAGCAGCCCGGGACAGTCTAGCACAGATACGCAGTATTTT. It encodes CASSPGQSSTDTQYF. The chain employs TRBV5-1 and TRBJ2-3; 7 bases align to TRBD1. Trimming cost V 4 bases and J 0 bases; bases outside gene matches: 5. Germline-derived CDR1 and CDR2 are SGHRS and YFSETQ. The CDR3 runs 15 residues.